Listed below are T cell receptor beta chains from one sample, sequenced in a study of blood T cell repertoires in COVID-19. The table came from immunoSEQ multiplex PCR; TCRdb's copy has only in-frame clones and leaves some out. The table shows 55,000 to 75,000 clones, with 70% to 80% occurring only once. Sequencing was done on a sample of peripheral blood. Receptor source: a woman aged 70-85 years with acute or convalescent COVID-19. Each CDR3 is given with its conserved first and last residue. D genes are given only for firm matches. Clone size is stated in some rows and not others, as once, few, many or a class when expanded.

J,D,size,V,CDR3,DNA
TRBJ1-2,TRBD1,once,TRBV19,CASVRTGRDGYTF,TGTGCCAGTGTCCGGACAGGGAGGGATGGCTACACCTTC
TRBJ1-1,TRBD1,-,TRBV12-3/TRBV12-4,CASSRAGGTEAFF,TGTGCCAGCAGTCGTGCAGGGGGGACTGAAGCTTTCTTT
TRBJ1-4,TRBD1,-,TRBV28,CASRGQYNEKLFF,TGTGCCAGCAGGGGACAGTATAATGAAAAACTGTTTTTT
TRBJ1-2,-,few,TRBV7-8,CASSLGTGPFSYGYTF,TGTGCCAGCAGCTTAGGCACAGGCCCTTTCTCCTATGGCTACACCTTC
TRBJ2-5,TRBD2,-,TRBV5-1,CASSLGLAGGFETQYF,TGCGCCAGCAGCTTGGGACTAGCGGGAGGCTTTGAGACCCAGTACTTC
TRBJ1-2,-,few,TRBV28,CASSSAGSPPNYGYTF,TGTGCCAGCAGTTCAGCAGGGTCCCCCCCTAACTATGGCTACACCTTC
TRBJ1-4,-,few,TRBV11-2,CASSTGGGNEKLFF,TGTGCCAGCAGCACGGGCGGGGGCAATGAAAAACTGTTTTTT
TRBJ2-2,-,-,TRBV3-1/TRBV3-2,CASSQDATGRRTGELFF,TGTGCCAGCAGCCAAGATGCTACAGGTCGGAGAACCGGGGAGCTGTTTTTT
TRBJ2-1,-,-,TRBV5-4,CASSPRLPRDEQFF,TGTGCCAGCAGCCCGAGACTCCCTCGGGATGAGCAGTTCTTC
TRBJ1-2,-,few,TRBV29-1,CSVEDLVSVSYTF,TGCAGCGTTGAAGATCTCGTATCAGTTAGCTACACCTTC
TRBJ1-2,-,-,TRBV24-1,CATSDSGFAGAYGYTF,TGTGCCACCAGTGATTCGGGATTCGCAGGGGCCTATGGCTACACCTTC
TRBJ1-2,-,-,TRBV6-1,CASSEGFGAIGYTF,TGTGCCAGCAGTGAAGGATTTGGGGCTATTGGCTACACCTTC
TRBJ1-1,-,-,TRBV18,CASSPHRDTEAFF,TGTGCCAGCTCCCCCCACAGGGACACTGAAGCTTTCTTT
TRBJ2-7,-,once,TRBV6-6,CASSYRSSRDEQYF,TGTGCCAGCAGTTACCGGTCTAGTAGAGACGAGCAGTACTTC
TRBJ2-1,TRBD2,-,TRBV11-2,CASSSLGTSGRAGQFF,TGTGCCAGCAGCTCACTTGGAACTAGCGGGAGGGCCGGGCAGTTCTTC
TRBJ2-2,-,-,TRBV30,CAWSKGVLTGELFF,TGTGCCTGGAGTAAGGGGGTCCTCACCGGGGAGCTGTTTTTT
TRBJ1-1,-,-,TRBV7-8,CASSLTQGILATEAFF,TGTGCCAGCAGCTTAACTCAGGGAATCCTTGCCACTGAAGCTTTCTTT
TRBJ1-1,-,-,TRBV28,CASRPHLERLWMNTEAFF,TGTGCCAGCAGACCCCACTTAGAGAGGTTGTGGATGAACACTGAAGCTTTCTTT
TRBJ2-7,TRBD1,few,TRBV5-1,CASSLRRDSSGWQYF,TGCGCCAGCAGCTTGAGACGGGACAGTTCTGGGTGGCAGTACTTC
TRBJ2-3,-,few,TRBV4-1,CASSQEIQSTDTQYF,TGCGCCAGCAGCCAAGAGATTCAGTCCACAGATACGCAGTATTTT
TRBJ1-5,-,-,TRBV5-1,CASSLGPEDNQPQHF,TGCGCCAGCAGCTTGGGGCCAGAGGACAATCAGCCCCAGCATTTT
TRBJ1-2,-,few,TRBV27,CASSSAGGGNYGYTF,TGTGCCAGCAGTTCCGCTGGGGGGGGAAACTATGGCTACACCTTC
TRBJ2-7,TRBD1,few,TRBV6-1,CASSEIGTDYEQYF,TGTGCCAGCAGTGAAATAGGGACAGACTACGAGCAGTACTTC
TRBJ2-5,TRBD2,-,TRBV11-3,CASSLGTSGEETQYF,TGTGCCAGCAGCTTAGGGACTAGCGGGGAGGAGACCCAGTACTTC
TRBJ1-2,-,-,TRBV19,CASSIGTPSGYGYTF,TGTGCCAGTAGTATAGGGACACCATCGGGCTATGGCTACACCTTC
TRBJ2-3,TRBD2,-,TRBV6-6,CASRNGGAKDTQYF,TGTGCCAGCAGAAACGGGGGGGCCAAAGATACGCAGTATTTT
TRBJ1-2,TRBD1,-,TRBV2,CASSPTGQEGAF,TGTGCCAGCAGTCCTACGGGACAGGAGGGCGCCTTC
TRBJ1-5,-,-,TRBV10-2,CASSMDSSNQPQHF,TGCGCCAGCAGTATGGACAGTAGCAATCAGCCCCAGCATTTT
TRBJ1-1,TRBD1,once,TRBV10-1,CASSGDRANTEAFF,TGCGCCAGCAGTGGGGACAGGGCGAACACTGAAGCTTTCTTT
TRBJ2-1,TRBD2,once,TRBV5-4,CASSLTSGGTNEQFF,TGTGCCAGCAGCTTAACTAGCGGGGGGACGAATGAGCAGTTCTTC
TRBJ2-5,-,-,TRBV11-1,CASSSQTGVGETQYF,TGTGCCAGCAGCTCTCAAACGGGAGTAGGAGAGACCCAGTACTTC
TRBJ1-6,-,-,TRBV4-3,CASSLGTNYNSPLHF,TGCGCCAGCAGTCTTGGGACAAATTATAATTCACCCCTCCACTTT
TRBJ2-2,-,once,TRBV5-4,CASTTSGGRFTGELFF,TGTGCCAGCACCACCTCCGGCGGGCGTTTCACCGGGGAGCTGTTTTTT
TRBJ1-5,-,-,TRBV2,CASSVTGTGNQPQHF,TGTGCCAGCAGCGTTACCGGGACTGGTAATCAGCCCCAGCATTTT
TRBJ2-5,-,few,TRBV6-2/TRBV6-3,CASSYLKGPQETQYF,TGTGCCAGCAGTTACTTGAAGGGGCCTCAAGAGACCCAGTACTTC
TRBJ2-3,TRBD2,-,TRBV11-2,CASSPRAGGPIWNTQYF,TGTGCCAGCAGCCCTCGAGCGGGAGGGCCGATTTGGAATACGCAGTATTTT
TRBJ1-5,-,few,TRBV19,CASKDLGDQPQHF,TGTGCCAGTAAGGATCTGGGAGATCAGCCCCAGCATTTT
TRBJ2-7,TRBD2,once,TRBV7-8,CASSTSPTSGSTYEQYF,TGTGCCAGCAGCACTTCCCCTACTAGCGGGAGCACCTACGAGCAGTACTTC
TRBJ2-1,-,once,TRBV5-1,CASSLEEGSGNEQFF,TGCGCCAGCAGCTTAGAGGAGGGTTCCGGAAATGAGCAGTTCTTC
TRBJ2-7,TRBD2,-,TRBV18,CASSPRRGAYEQYF,TGTGCCAGCTCACCCCGGCGGGGGGCGTACGAGCAGTACTTC
TRBJ1-1,-,-,TRBV27,CASSSGGSTEAFF,TGTGCCAGCAGTTCTGGGGGGAGCACTGAAGCTTTCTTT
TRBJ1-1,-,-,TRBV6-5,CASIPSRGDTEAFF,TGTGCCAGCATCCCCTCCCGGGGTGACACTGAAGCTTTCTTT
TRBJ2-1,-,-,TRBV6-2/TRBV6-3,CASSSDYHEQFF,TGTGCCAGCAGTTCCGACTACCATGAGCAGTTCTTC
TRBJ1-1,-,-,TRBV19,CASISPMGATEAFF,TGTGCCAGTATTTCTCCGATGGGGGCGACTGAAGCTTTCTTT
TRBJ1-2,-,-,TRBV12-3/TRBV12-4,CASSLRGTYGYTF,TGTGCCAGCAGTTTGCGGGGAACCTATGGCTACACCTTC
TRBJ1-5,TRBD1,few,TRBV4-1,CASSHRQGDSNQPQHF,TGCGCCAGCAGCCATCGACAGGGCGATAGCAATCAGCCCCAGCATTTT